Here is one TCR beta chain with its context. Its antigen remains unknown. The data belong to a study of cytomegalovirus exposure and HLA in healthy donors. General study results and limits: TRBV6-2, TRBV6-3 and some other V segments were unresolvable in 87-base-pair reads.

PCR primers comprised 60 Vbeta and 13 Jbeta primers. The method was immunoSEQ multiplex PCR; TCRdb's version includes in-frame clones alone and lacks a portion of them. The sample holds about 210,000 clones, about 79% seen once. V was shortened by 6 bases and J by 7 bases, with 12 bases between the two germline ends. The CDR3 is 13 residues long. The clonotype comes from a male donor in good health and CMV-seronegative. The specimen sequenced was PBMCs. The chain uses TRBV23-1 and TRBJ1-4; tentatively, D is TRBD1 (6 bases). TRBV23-1 is recorded as an ORF, its role being uncertain. CDR3 sequence: CASSRTVSEKLFF. In DNA form, the CDR3 reads TGCGCCAGCAGCAGGACAGTTTCTGAAAAACTGTTTTTT.